These T cell receptor beta chains were read from a single sample in a study of T-cell reconstitution after alpha-beta-depleted transplantation in children. MiXCR, run by TCRdb on the PCR reads, gives a single entry per CDR3 protein. Of around 94,000 distinct CDR3 sequences in the sample, around 7.8% are singletons; the top ten hold about a sixth. Sequencing used PBMCs, obtained before TCRalphabeta/CD19-depleted stem cell transplant. The receptors come from a boy aged 2-9 years with acute lymphoblastic leukemia, due to receive a stem cell transplant. Each CDR3 is given with its conserved first and last residue. D genes are given only for firm matches. Size tells how often a clone was seen (once, few, many) or the class of an expanded clone, and some rows leave it out.

v_call: TRBV28
j_call: TRBJ2-3
d_call: -
clone_size: many
cdr3_aa: CASSPRGNRYTDTQYF
cdr3_nt: TGTGCCAGCAGCCCGAGGGGCAATCGATACACAGATACGCAGTATTTT

v_call: TRBV7-3
j_call: TRBJ2-3
d_call: -
clone_size: -
cdr3_aa: CASSLGVDTQYF
cdr3_nt: TGTGCCAGCAGCTTAGGGGTGGATACGCAGTATTTT

v_call: TRBV27
j_call: TRBJ2-5
d_call: -
clone_size: many
cdr3_aa: CASSSSRRETQYF
cdr3_nt: TGTGCCAGCAGTTCCTCCAGGCGGGAGACCCAGTACTTC

v_call: TRBV20-1
j_call: TRBJ2-2
d_call: TRBD2
clone_size: -
cdr3_aa: CSARTSGTTGELFF
cdr3_nt: TGCAGTGCTAGGACTAGCGGGACCACCGGGGAGCTGTTTTTT

v_call: TRBV18
j_call: TRBJ2-1
d_call: TRBD1
clone_size: -
cdr3_aa: CASSPQGQGGNEQFF
cdr3_nt: TGTGCCAGCTCACCACAGGGACAGGGGGGAAATGAGCAGTTCTTC

v_call: TRBV7-3
j_call: TRBJ1-1
d_call: TRBD1
clone_size: few
cdr3_aa: CASSSQQGSTEAFF
cdr3_nt: TGTGCCAGCAGCTCCCAACAGGGGAGCACTGAAGCTTTCTTT

v_call: TRBV3-1
j_call: TRBJ2-1
d_call: TRBD2
clone_size: many
cdr3_aa: CASSQDGGLAGYEQFF
cdr3_nt: TGTGCCAGCAGCCAAGATGGAGGACTAGCGGGGTATGAGCAGTTCTTC

v_call: TRBV20-1
j_call: TRBJ1-6
d_call: TRBD1
clone_size: -
cdr3_aa: CSARTGVEGSYNSPLHF
cdr3_nt: TGCAGTGCAAGGACAGGGGTGGAAGGCTCCTATAATTCACCCCTCCACTTT

v_call: TRBV3-1
j_call: TRBJ2-2
d_call: TRBD2
clone_size: -
cdr3_aa: CASSPRLAGGSHPGAGELFF
cdr3_nt: TGTGCCAGCAGCCCTAGACTAGCGGGGGGGAGTCATCCAGGCGCCGGGGAGCTGTTTTTT

v_call: TRBV6-1
j_call: TRBJ2-5
d_call: -
clone_size: few
cdr3_aa: CASSPHSGGGVGETQYF
cdr3_nt: TGTGCCAGCAGTCCACACTCAGGTGGGGGTGTGGGGGAGACCCAGTACTTC

v_call: TRBV29-1
j_call: TRBJ2-7
d_call: -
clone_size: -
cdr3_aa: CSVGRGVGYEQYF
cdr3_nt: TGCAGCGTAGGAAGAGGGGTTGGCTACGAGCAGTACTTC

v_call: TRBV10-3
j_call: TRBJ2-1
d_call: -
clone_size: few
cdr3_aa: CAISNPQAGIAYNEQFF
cdr3_nt: TGTGCCATCAGTAACCCGCAGGCAGGTATAGCCTACAATGAGCAGTTCTTC

v_call: TRBV5-1
j_call: TRBJ1-1
d_call: -
clone_size: -
cdr3_aa: CASSLAIGRRLLVGAFF
cdr3_nt: TGCGCCAGCAGCTTGGCCATTGGACGGCGGCTTCTAGTGGGAGCTTTCTTT

v_call: TRBV11-2
j_call: TRBJ2-5
d_call: -
clone_size: -
cdr3_aa: CASSLGLTARETQYF
cdr3_nt: TGTGCCAGCAGCTTAGGGTTAACGGCGAGGGAGACCCAGTACTTC

v_call: TRBV6-1
j_call: TRBJ2-5
d_call: -
clone_size: many
cdr3_aa: CASSPKTGGQETQYF
cdr3_nt: TGTGCCAGCAGTCCCAAGACAGGAGGCCAAGAGACCCAGTACTTC

v_call: TRBV20-1
j_call: TRBJ1-1
d_call: -
clone_size: -
cdr3_aa: CSARRVSLRGSNTEAFF
cdr3_nt: TGCAGTGCAAGAAGAGTTAGCTTGAGGGGATCCAACACTGAAGCTTTCTTT

v_call: TRBV3-1
j_call: TRBJ2-2
d_call: -
clone_size: -
cdr3_aa: CASTLVLGGTGELFF
cdr3_nt: TGTGCCTCCACCCTTGTCCTTGGCGGGACCGGGGAGCTGTTTTTT

v_call: TRBV4-1
j_call: TRBJ1-5
d_call: -
clone_size: many
cdr3_aa: CASSQDSWPRDEQPQHF
cdr3_nt: TGCGCCAGCAGCCAAGATTCTTGGCCGAGAGACGAGCAGCCCCAGCATTTT

v_call: TRBV18
j_call: TRBJ1-2
d_call: -
clone_size: -
cdr3_aa: CASSPFPGGSRATYGYTF
cdr3_nt: TGTGCCAGCTCACCATTTCCGGGGGGCTCCAGGGCCACCTATGGCTACACCTTC

v_call: TRBV12-3/TRBV12-4
j_call: TRBJ2-7
d_call: -
clone_size: many
cdr3_aa: CASSFFLPLSPRGGAIDYEQYF
cdr3_nt: TGTGCCAGCAGTTTTTTCCTACCCTTATCCCCACGAGGGGGGGCGATTGACTACGAGCAGTACTTC